The 5 T cell receptor beta chains listed next were all sequenced from one sample in a study of pediatric ulcerative colitis. Sequencing was performed with immunoSEQ multiplex PCR; in TCRdb, only in-frame clones are kept and a portion is missing. The sample includes about 5,800 clones, under 90% of them seen just once. The sample taken for sequencing was blood. The receptors come from a girl aged 10-17 years who was a control in a study of pediatric ulcerative colitis.

The chain couples TRBV28 to TRBJ1-5, with 9 bases fitting TRBD1. The CDR3 sequence is 14 residues long. V trimming: 6 bases; J trimming: 4 bases; junction bases outside the gene matches: 4. The V gene's germline CDR1 is MDHEN and CDR2 SYDVKM. CDR3 residues: CASRRDRVNQPQHF. The CDR3 DNA reads TGTGCCAGCAGACGGGACAGGGTGAATCAGCCCCAGCATTTT. Combining the CDR3 with reference TRBV28 and TRBJ1-5 gives the whole variable domain DVKVTQSSRYLVKRTGEKVFLECVQDMDHENMFWYRQDPGLGLRLIYFSYDVKMKEKGDIPEGYSVSREKKERFSLILESASTNQTSMYLCASRRDRVNQPQHFGDGTRLSIL.

This clone was seen a few times. This chain links TRBV14 with TRBJ1-3; tentative D call: TRBD1 (6 bases). The V and J ends lost 4 bases and 4 bases respectively, with 11 bases between them. The length of the CDR3 is 14 residues. Germline CDR1 reads SGHDN; CDR2 reads FVKESK. CDR3 DNA sequence: TGTGCCAGCAGCCGTACAGGGTCCGGAAACACCATATATTTT. Translating gives CASSRTGSGNTIYF. The full variable domain, in which reference TRBV14 and TRBJ1-3 provide the parts outside the CDR3, is EAGVTQFPSHSVIEKGQTVTLRCDPISGHDNLYWYRRVMGKEIKFLLHFVKESKQDESGMPNNRFLAERTGGTYSTLKVQPAELEDSGVYFCASSRTGSGNTIYFGEGSWLTVV.

The V and J genes are TRBV7-8 and TRBJ2-1; D is tentatively TRBD1 or TRBD2 (5 bases each). Germline V gene sequence: CDR1 SGHVS, CDR2 FQNEAQ. V was pared by 0 bases and J by 3 bases, with 9 bases between. The CDR3 runs 15 residues. The CDR3 DNA sequence: TGTGCCAGCAGCTTAGCGGGGGTTAACTACAATGAGCAGTTCTTC. As protein: CASSLAGVNYNEQFF.

The V gene is TRBV7-2, the J gene TRBJ2-7; tentative D call: TRBD2 (5 bases). The CDR3 runs 15 residues. The germline gives CDR1 SGHTA, CDR2 FQGNSA. Trimming pared 4 bases from V and 0 bases from J, leaving 13 bases between. The CDR3 region is CASSSTPDFSYEQYF. The CDR3 DNA sequence: TGTGCCAGCAGCTCTACACCGGACTTCTCCTACGAGCAGTACTTC.

The chain has TRBV7-2 and TRBJ2-7, with D perhaps given as TRBD1 or TRBD2 (5 bases each). The CDR3 is 13 amino acids. Germline V lookup: CDR1 SGHTA, CDR2 FQGNSA. V lost 5 bases to trimming and J lost 2 bases, with 10 bases between them. DNA of the CDR3: TGTGCCAGCAGCCGGGACGGGCCCTACGAGCAGTACTTC. It specifies CASSRDGPYEQYF.